Sequencing of this T cell receptor beta chain was carried out in a study of T cell responses to AZD1222 COVID-19 vaccine. Study-wide points: Repertoires were collected only later (after the peak T cell response had occurred).

Profiled with immunoSEQ multiplex PCR; TCRdb holds only in-frame clones, not every one. The sample holds about 160,000 clones, 94% seen once. About this clone: Its antigen remains unknown.

Trimming shortened V by 6 bases and J by 6 bases, and 17 bases separated the two germline ends. This CDR3 contains 14 residues. CDR1 and CDR2 from the germline V gene are MNHEY and SVGAGI. The origin of this receptor is an adult in good health. The rearrangement joins TRBV6-5 to TRBJ1-1; D gene uncertain. The input for sequencing was peripheral blood, taken on day 0 of AZD1222 vaccination. The CDR3 DNA reads as TGTGCCAGCAGCTTGAATTGGGATGGCTCTGAAGCTTTCTTT. Protein sequence: CASSLNWDGSEAFF.